This TCR beta chain was documented in a study of CD8+ T cells in alopecia areata. This CDR3 has 13 residues. V was trimmed by 4 bases and J by 8 bases, leaving 17 bases between them. Germline loops: CDR1 GTSNPN, CDR2 SVGIG (reference sequence). Notes on the study in general: Tofacitinib did not eliminate many expanded lesional clones from scalp or blood.

Treatment noted: oral pan-JAK inhibitor, 5-10 mg twice daily. A note on this clone: Antigen unknown.

Sequencing templates came from extracted RNA that was reverse transcribed into cDNA. Only in-frame clones appear in the TCRdb table, and some are missing; sequencing was by immunoSEQ multiplex PCR. The data contain about 280,000 clones, over 45% of them singletons. This TCR derives from a human donor with alopecia areata. This sample comprised CD4+ T cells sorted from blood, obtained at week 24, from a patient treated with tofacitinib. This chain uses TRBV30 with TRBJ1-2; D is undetermined. CDR3 DNA sequence: TGTGCCTGGACCCGGACGCTCCCGCTGGGCTACACCTTC. This codes for CAWTRTLPLGYTF. Full variable domain (missing parts from reference TRBV30 and TRBJ1-2): SQTIHQWPATLVQPVGSPLSLECTVEGTSNPNLYWYRQAAGRGLQLLFYSVGIGQISSEVPQNLSASRPQDRQFILSSKKLLLSDSGFYLCAWTRTLPLGYTFGSGTRLTVV.